Listed here are 17 T cell receptor beta chains from one sample, sequenced in a study of regulatory T cells in long-lasting Graves disease. The time point is: newly diagnosed GD, antithyroid drugs for less than 3 months. PBMC RNA was the source of the TCR library. Building of the TCR beta libraries involved iRepertoire HTBI primers and Arm-PCR of CDR3 regions. TCRdb analysed the multiplex PCR reads with MiXCR anew, one entry per CDR3 protein. The data show roughly 500,000 distinct CDR3 sequences, about 15% seen once. The same sample was also studied in work on T cells in Graves' hyperthyroidism and ophthalmopathy.

Sequences were derived from peripheral blood mononuclear cells (PBMCs), sampled at new diagnosis, from a patient treated with antithyroid drugs. The origin of the receptors is a woman in her forties or fifties with Graves disease.

The V and J genes are TRBV4-2 and TRBJ1-5; 7 bases are shared with TRBD1. Germline CDR1 is LGHNA and CDR2 is YNFKEQ. The CDR3 runs 15 residues. J gave up 4 bases and V 3 bases, and 6 bases lay outside the gene matches. The CDR3 DNA sequence: TGTGCCAGCAGCCAGGAACAGGGGTGGAATCAGCCCCAGCATTTT. This gives the protein CASSQEQGWNQPQHF.

V is TRBV19 and J is TRBJ2-6, with D possibly matching TRBD1 (5 bases). The CDR3 is 17 residues long. The germline V gene encodes CDR1 LNHDA and CDR2 SQIVND (reference sequence). Trimming cost V 10 bases and J 0 bases, with 19 bases left between them. The DNA for the CDR3 is TGTGCCAATAAATCGGCAGGGTTTCTCTCTGGGGCCAACGTCCTGACTTTC. Protein product: CANKSAGFLSGANVLTF.

This clonotype was found many times. This chain uses TRBV2 with TRBJ1-2; a weak D match, TRBD1 (5 bases). Germline V CDR1 and CDR2: SNHLY, FYNNEI. The V and J ends lost 1 base and 4 bases respectively, with 10 bases between them. This CDR3 is built from 14 residues. CDR3 amino acids: CASSEGVRAYGYTF. The CDR3 DNA sequence: TGTGCCAGCAGTGAAGGAGTCAGGGCCTATGGCTACACCTTC.

This clonotype was found many times. For the CDR3, the DNA is TGTGCCAGCAGTTTTGTCAGAACTACAGATACGCAGTATTTT. Residues: CASSFVRTTDTQYF. V usage is TRBV28 and J usage is TRBJ2-3; D call uncertain. Trimming removed 3 bases at V and 3 bases at J, with 10 bases between. This CDR3 spans 14 amino acids. The germline CDR1 and CDR2 sequences are MDHEN and SYDVKM.

This clonotype was counted many times. This chain uses TRBV12-3 or TRBV12-4 with TRBJ1-4, with no clear D. V was trimmed by 0 bases and J by 3 bases, leaving 14 bases between them. This CDR3 is built from 17 residues. This CDR3 reads CASSLAPRSEANEKLFF. The CDR3 DNA reads TGTGCCAGCAGTTTAGCGCCTCGTTCGGAGGCTAATGAAAAACTGTTTTTT.

This clonotype showed up many times. The chain uses TRBV29-1 and TRBJ1-1; D is undetermined. This CDR3 contains 13 residues. Germline-derived CDR1 and CDR2 are SQVTM and ANQGSEA. The ends were cut back, 3 bases at V and 8 bases at J, with 16 bases in the middle. DNA for the CDR3: TGCAGCGTTGAGATGCGGATGTACAAAGAAGCTTTCTTT. This translates into CSVEMRMYKEAFF.

Of note for this clonotype: At one boundary the junction diverges from the germline segment, which might be a read error. The chain has TRBV7-9 and TRBJ2-4; 11 positions agree with TRBD2. The germline V gene has CDR1 SEHNR and CDR2 FQNEAQ (reference sequence). This CDR3 has 18 residues. The CDR3 sequence is CASSLTSRPSGRPNEQGF. The DNA for the CDR3 is TGTGCCAGCAGCTTAACCTCCCGGCCTAGCGGGAGGCCGAATGAGCAGGGCTTC.

This sequence joins TRBV11-2 and TRBJ2-3; D is uncertain. Germline V CDR1 and CDR2: SGHAT, FQNNGV. Between the trimmed V and J ends, which lost 0 bases and 6 bases, there was a span of 10 bases. The CDR3 is made up of 14 amino acids. The CDR3 sequence: CASSLDPSTDTQYF. CDR3 in DNA: TGTGCCAGCAGCTTAGATCCATCGACCGATACGCAGTATTTT.

The table lists this clonotype with many counts. The chain joins TRBV5-8 to TRBJ2-3; D remains ambiguous. V lost 0 bases, J lost 1 base, and 9 bases lay in between. Germline lookup yields CDR1 SGHTS and CDR2 YDEGEE. The CDR3 covers 15 residues. The CDR3 DNA reads as TGTGCCAGCAGCTTGGGAGGTCCAGGCACAGATACGCAGTATTTT. This encodes CASSLGGPGTDTQYF. Filled out from reference TRBV5-8 and TRBJ2-3, the complete variable domain reads EAGVTQSPTHLIKTRGQQATLRCSPISGHTSVYWYQQALGLGLQFLLWYDEGEERNRGNFPPRFSGRQFPNYSSELNVNALELEDSALYLCASSLGGPGTDTQYFGPGTRLTVL.

This clonotype was detected a few times. V usage is TRBV5-1 and J usage is TRBJ2-7; TRBD1 might be the D (6 bases). The CDR3 covers 15 residues. V was clipped by 0 bases and J by 0 bases, with 10 bases between them. Germline assignment: CDR1 SGHRS and CDR2 YFSETQ. Here the CDR3 reads CASSLAWDNSYEQYF. The CDR3 region has the DNA TGCGCCAGCAGCTTGGCCTGGGACAACTCCTACGAGCAGTACTTC.

The sample holds many counts of this clonotype. This chain uses TRBV6-2 or TRBV6-3 with TRBJ2-1, with 12 bases lining up with TRBD1. The CDR3 has 15 residues. The germline CDR1 and CDR2 sequences are MNHEY and SVGEGT. V shed 5 bases and J 5 bases; nucleotides not matched to a gene: 4. CDR3 loop: CASSDGTGGHNEQFF. The CDR3 bases are TGTGCCAGCAGTGACGGGACAGGGGGCCACAATGAGCAGTTCTTC.

This clonotype was detected many times. The chain is built from TRBV28 and TRBJ2-3; weak D call: TRBD2 (6 bases). Germline V gene lookup returns CDR1 MDHEN and CDR2 SYDVKM. Deletions cut 5 bases from V and 0 bases from J, with 15 bases between. The CDR3 has 16 amino acids. The CDR3 loop is CASSTLWRASTDTQYF. In nucleotides, the CDR3 is TGTGCCAGCAGTACCCTTTGGAGGGCCAGCACAGATACGCAGTATTTT. The complete variable domain, with remaining parts taken from reference TRBV28 and TRBJ2-3, reads DVKVTQSSRYLVKRTGEKVFLECVQDMDHENMFWYRQDPGLGLRLIYFSYDVKMKEKGDIPEGYSVSREKKERFSLILESASTNQTSMYLCASSTLWRASTDTQYFGPGTRLTVL.

V is TRBV6-5 and J is TRBJ1-3, with a weak D call TRBD1 (6 bases). Trimming took 1 base from V and 0 from J, leaving 13 bases between them. The CDR3 length is 17 residues. Germline assignment: CDR1 MNHEY and CDR2 SVGAGI. The CDR3 nucleotides read TGTGCCAGCAGTTACTTTGGGGGCGATAGCTCTGGAAACACCATATATTTT. It specifies CASSYFGGDSSGNTIYF.

This clonotype was counted between two and nine times. This chain uses TRBV28 with TRBJ1-2; D might be TRBD1 (6 bases). The V end was cut by 8 bases, the J end by 8 bases, with 21 bases between. This CDR3 has 14 amino acids. The germline V gene encodes CDR1 MDHEN and CDR2 SYDVKM. The CDR3 sequence: CASQASGWGGGYTF. CDR3 DNA sequence: TGTGCCAGCCAAGCCTCAGGGTGGGGGGGCGGCTACACCTTC.

This clonotype came up a few times. V gene TRBV2 combines with J gene TRBJ1-6; 9 nucleotides agree with TRBD1. The CDR3 consists of 17 residues. Germline CDR1 reads SNHLY; CDR2 reads FYNNEI. V lost 0 bases, J lost 7 bases, and 7 bases stayed unmatched. CDR3 DNA sequence: TGTGCCAGCAGTGAAGCAGCCCGGGACAGGGACAATTCACCCCTCCACTTT. Protein product: CASSEAARDRDNSPLHF.

This clonotype was seen only a few times. The chain uses TRBV18 and TRBJ2-3; TRBD2 agrees at 13 bases. V lost 3 bases to trimming and J lost 2 bases; unmatched junction nucleotides: 5. The germline V gene has CDR1 KGHSH and CDR2 LQKENI. The CDR3 runs to 17 residues. The CDR3 loop is CASSPTTSGRITDTQYF. The CDR3 DNA sequence: TGTGCCAGCTCACCGACGACTAGCGGGAGGATCACAGATACGCAGTATTTT.

With regard to this clonotype: A junction boundary mismatches the germline segment, possibly from a read error. J is TRBJ2-7 and V is TRBV7-3; D is unclear. In germline, CDR1 is SGHTA, CDR2 FQGTGA. The CDR3 covers 10 residues. CDR3 amino acids: CASSLKRIRF. In DNA form, the CDR3 reads TGTGCCAGCAGCTTAAAAAGGATTCGCTTC.